This T cell receptor (beta chain) was identified during a study of vaccination and CD4 T cells after COVID-19. Treatment denoted: roughly ten-day PBMC culture with coronavirus spike peptide pools or control peptides (ViraFEST assay). The germline CDR1 and CDR2 sequences are SEHNR and FQNEAQ (reference sequence). This CDR3 is 14 amino acids long. Trimming took 1 base from V and 0 from J, leaving 6 bases between them. This clonotype was counted between two and nine times. Its target is unknown. Sequenced with the Oncomine TCR Beta short-read assay was DNA taken from cultured CD4+ T cells. TCRdb analysed the PCR reads with MiXCR anew, one entry per CDR3 protein. The data hold approximately 10,000 distinct CDR3 sequences, with roughly half observed a single time.

Sequenced input: CD4+ T cells from blood, cultured in vitro. The chain employs TRBV7-9 and TRBJ1-1; weak D call: TRBD1 (5 bases). The sequence was obtained from a human donor who had recovered from COVID-19. DNA for the CDR3: TGTGCCAGCAGCTTAGGACAGATGAACACTGAAGCTTTCTTT. Translation gives CASSLGQMNTEAFF.